The 5 T cell receptor beta chains presented below share a single source sample, sequenced in a study of T cell repertoires in cytomegalovirus infection. TCRdb itself ran the reads through MiXCR, one entry per CDR3 protein. The data contain some 390,000 distinct CDR3 sequences, roughly 20% of them seen just once; the ten biggest clones take up approximately 10%. The sequencing input was PBMCs. Receptors were obtained from a human donor in good health (CMV status not recorded). Some clones in this sample may be carry-over from other donors' samples.

The chain is built from TRBV12-3 or TRBV12-4 and TRBJ2-5, with 9 bases fitting TRBD2. This CDR3 region has 15 residues. Unmatched junction bases numbered 6, after V lost 3 bases and J lost 4 bases. Here the CDR3 reads CASSLNSGSGETQYF. CDR3 coding DNA: TGTGCCAGCAGTTTGAATAGCGGGAGCGGAGAGACCCAGTACTTC.

The rearrangement joins TRBV12-3 or TRBV12-4 to TRBJ1-6; no clear D gene. Trimming stripped 7 bases from V and 7 bases from J, with 14 bases between. The CDR3 spans 14 residues. CDR3 DNA: TGTGCCAGCAAAGCTTTCGCCACCAATTCACCCCTCCACTTT. It specifies CASKAFATNSPLHF.

This clonotype was seen at least ten times. The chain combines TRBV5-6 with TRBJ2-2; TRBD1 matches 8 bases. V dropped 0 bases and J dropped 5; count of bases not matched to a gene: 3. Germline values: CDR1 SGHDT, CDR2 YYEEEE. This CDR3 is 15 amino acids long. CDR3 nucleotide sequence: TGTGCCAGCAGCTTGGTCAGGGGGCCGACCGGGGAGCTGTTTTTT. Protein: CASSLVRGPTGELFF.

In this sample, this clonotype turned up a few times. The chain links TRBV20-1 to TRBJ2-1, with D unresolved. V gave up 3 bases and J gave up 6 bases, with 9 bases separating them. The CDR3 is 12 amino acids. Germline CDR1 reads DFQATT; CDR2 reads SNEGSKA (reference sequence). The DNA for the CDR3 is TGCAGTGCTAGGGACCTGGGCAATGAGCAGTTCTTC. It translates to CSARDLGNEQFF.

The sample holds many counts of this clonotype. V usage is TRBV7-9 and J usage is TRBJ2-1, with D possibly matching TRBD2 (6 bases). CDR1 and CDR2 (germline): SEHNR, FQNEAQ (reference sequence). There are 16 residues in the CDR3. Trimming cost V 7 bases and J 6 bases, with 22 bases left between them. For the CDR3, the DNA is TGTGCCAGCAACACGCAAACCTCCGGGACTCCCAATGAGCAGTTCTTC. Translated: CASNTQTSGTPNEQFF.